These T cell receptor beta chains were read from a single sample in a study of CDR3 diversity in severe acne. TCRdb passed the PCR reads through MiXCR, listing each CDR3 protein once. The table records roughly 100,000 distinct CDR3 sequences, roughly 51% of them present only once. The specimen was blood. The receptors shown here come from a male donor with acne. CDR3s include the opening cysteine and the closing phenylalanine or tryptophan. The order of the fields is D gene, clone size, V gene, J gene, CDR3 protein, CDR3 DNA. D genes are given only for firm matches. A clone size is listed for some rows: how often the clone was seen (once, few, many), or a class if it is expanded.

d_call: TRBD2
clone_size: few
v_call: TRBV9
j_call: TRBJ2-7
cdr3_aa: CASSEQRDFGEQYF
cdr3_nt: TGTGCCAGCAGCGAACAGCGGGACTTCGGGGAGCAGTACTTC

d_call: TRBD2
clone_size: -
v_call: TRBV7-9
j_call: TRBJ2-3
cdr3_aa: CASSVGLAGPTDTQYF
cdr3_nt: TGTGCCAGCAGCGTGGGACTAGCGGGACCCACAGATACGCAGTATTTT

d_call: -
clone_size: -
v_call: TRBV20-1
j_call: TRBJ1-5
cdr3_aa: CSARVVGNTGPQHF
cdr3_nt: TGCAGTGCTAGAGTTGTGGGGAACACGGGGCCCCAGCATTTT

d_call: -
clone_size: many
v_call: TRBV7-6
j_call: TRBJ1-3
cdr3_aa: CASRPAGVYSGNTIYF
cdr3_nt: TGTGCCAGCAGGCCAGCCGGGGTCTACTCTGGAAACACCATATATTTT

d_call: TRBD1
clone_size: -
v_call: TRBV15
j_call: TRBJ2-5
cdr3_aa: CATSSGQGSVETQYF
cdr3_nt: TGTGCCACCAGCAGTGGACAGGGGAGTGTTGAGACCCAGTACTTC

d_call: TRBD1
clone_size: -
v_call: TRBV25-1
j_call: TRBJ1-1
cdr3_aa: CASSRDSELNTEAFF
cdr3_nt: TGTGCCAGCAGCAGGGACAGTGAATTGAACACTGAAGCTTTCTTT

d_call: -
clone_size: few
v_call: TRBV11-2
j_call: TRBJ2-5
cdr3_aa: CASSSAIAETQYF
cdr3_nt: TGTGCCAGCAGCTCAGCCATCGCTGAGACCCAGTACTTC

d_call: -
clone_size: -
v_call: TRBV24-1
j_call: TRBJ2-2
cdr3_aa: CATKQGSGELFF
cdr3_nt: TGTGCCACCAAACAGGGATCCGGGGAGCTGTTTTTT

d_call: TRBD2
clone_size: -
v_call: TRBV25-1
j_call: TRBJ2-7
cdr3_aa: CACSATQYSGRPNEQYF
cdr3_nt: TGTGCCTGCAGTGCTACTCAGTATAGCGGGAGGCCCAACGAGCAGTACTTC

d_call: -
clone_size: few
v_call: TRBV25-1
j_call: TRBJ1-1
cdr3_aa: CASSRIQGTPNTEAFF
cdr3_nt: TGTGCCAGCAGCCGAATCCAGGGGACCCCGAACACTGAAGCTTTCTTT

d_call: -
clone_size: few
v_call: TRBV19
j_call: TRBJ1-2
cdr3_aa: CASSGAGGYTF
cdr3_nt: TGTGCCAGTTCAGGGGCAGGAGGCTACACCTTC

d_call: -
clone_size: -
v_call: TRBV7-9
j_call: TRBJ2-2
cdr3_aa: CASSLATGTENTGELFF
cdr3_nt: TGTGCCAGCAGCTTAGCAACCGGGACCGAGAACACCGGGGAGCTGTTTTTT

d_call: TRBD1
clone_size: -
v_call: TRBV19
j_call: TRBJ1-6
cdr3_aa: CASSGQANSPLHF
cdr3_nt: TGTGCCAGTAGTGGACAGGCAAATTCACCCCTCCACTTT

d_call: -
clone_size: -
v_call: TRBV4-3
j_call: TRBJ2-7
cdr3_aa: CASSQDVGYWVDEQYF
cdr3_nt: TGCGCCAGCAGCCAAGATGTAGGGTACTGGGTAGACGAGCAGTACTTC

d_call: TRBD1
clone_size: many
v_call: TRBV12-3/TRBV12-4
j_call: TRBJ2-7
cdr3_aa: CASSMGQGASGEQYF
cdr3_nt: TGTGCCAGCAGCATGGGACAGGGGGCATCGGGCGAGCAGTACTTC

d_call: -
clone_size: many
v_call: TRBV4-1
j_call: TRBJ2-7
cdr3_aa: CASSQATGAVSRKQYF
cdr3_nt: TGCGCCAGCAGCCAAGCCACCGGGGCAGTCAGTAGAAAGCAGTACTTC

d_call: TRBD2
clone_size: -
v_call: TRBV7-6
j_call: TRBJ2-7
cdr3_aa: CASSLAGLAGVDEQYF
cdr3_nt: TGTGCCAGCAGCTTAGCGGGACTAGCGGGAGTCGACGAGCAGTACTTC

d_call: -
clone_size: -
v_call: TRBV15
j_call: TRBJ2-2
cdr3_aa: CATSRATVGIGELFF
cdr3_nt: TGTGCCACCAGCAGAGCAACAGTGGGCATCGGGGAGCTGTTTTTT

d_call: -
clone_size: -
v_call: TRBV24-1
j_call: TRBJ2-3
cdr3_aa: CATSGGYDTQYF
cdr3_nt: TGTGCCACCAGTGGAGGATACGATACGCAGTATTTT

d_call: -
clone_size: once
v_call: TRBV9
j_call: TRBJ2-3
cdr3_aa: CASSHRVGVSTDTQYF
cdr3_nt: TGTGCCAGCAGCCACCGGGTCGGCGTAAGCACAGATACGCAGTATTTT

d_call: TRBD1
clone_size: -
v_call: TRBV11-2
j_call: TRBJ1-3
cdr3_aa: CAISSGGSGNTIYF
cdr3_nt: TGTGCCATCAGCTCAGGGGGCTCTGGAAACACCATATATTTT

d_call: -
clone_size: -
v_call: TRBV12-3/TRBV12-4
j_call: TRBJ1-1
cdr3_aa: CASSHYIAEAFF
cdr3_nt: TGTGCCAGCAGCCACTATATCGCTGAAGCTTTCTTT

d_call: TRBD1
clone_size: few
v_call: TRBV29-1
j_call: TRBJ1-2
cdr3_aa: CSVGHLDRNYGYTF
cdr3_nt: TGCAGCGTTGGACATTTGGACAGGAACTATGGCTACACCTTC

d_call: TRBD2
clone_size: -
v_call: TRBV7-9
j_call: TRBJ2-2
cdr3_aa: CASSPDSFLAGGDTGELFF
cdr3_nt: TGTGCCAGCAGCCCCGACTCATTCCTAGCGGGAGGTGACACCGGGGAGCTGTTTTTT

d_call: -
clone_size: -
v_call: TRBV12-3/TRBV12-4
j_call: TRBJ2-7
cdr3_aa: CASGLSIYEQYF
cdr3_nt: TGTGCTAGTGGTTTGTCAATCTACGAGCAGTACTTC

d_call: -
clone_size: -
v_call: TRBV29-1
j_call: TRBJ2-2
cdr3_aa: CSALGRYGELFF
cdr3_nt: TGCAGCGCCCTGGGGCGATACGGGGAGCTGTTTTTT

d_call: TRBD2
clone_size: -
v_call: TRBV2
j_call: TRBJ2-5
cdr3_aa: CASSETGSSGRKETQYF
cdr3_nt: TGTGCCAGCAGCGAGACAGGGTCTAGCGGGAGAAAAGAGACCCAGTACTTC

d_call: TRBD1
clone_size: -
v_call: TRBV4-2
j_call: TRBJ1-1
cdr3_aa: CASSSSRGSWTEAFF
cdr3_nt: TGTGCCAGCAGCTCAAGCAGGGGGAGTTGGACTGAAGCTTTCTTT

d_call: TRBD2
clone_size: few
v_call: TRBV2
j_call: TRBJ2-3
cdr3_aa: CASTSSGGSTDTQYF
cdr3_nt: TGTGCCAGCACTTCTAGCGGGGGCAGCACAGATACGCAGTATTTT

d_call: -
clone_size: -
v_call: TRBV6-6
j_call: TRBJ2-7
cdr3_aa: CASSYGPGLDEQYF
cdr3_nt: TGTGCCAGCAGTTACGGGCCAGGCCTAGACGAGCAGTACTTC

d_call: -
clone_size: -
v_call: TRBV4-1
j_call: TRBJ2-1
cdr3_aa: CASSQVGSTANEQFF
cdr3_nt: TGCGCCAGCAGCCAAGTTGGTAGTACAGCGAATGAGCAGTTCTTC

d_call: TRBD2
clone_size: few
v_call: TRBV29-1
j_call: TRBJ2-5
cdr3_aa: CSVYGGRDKETQYF
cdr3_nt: TGCAGCGTTTATGGCGGGAGGGATAAAGAGACCCAGTACTTC

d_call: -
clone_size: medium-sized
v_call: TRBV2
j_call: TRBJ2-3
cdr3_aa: CASRGETDTQYF
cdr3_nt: TGTGCCAGCAGGGGGGAAACAGATACGCAGTATTTT

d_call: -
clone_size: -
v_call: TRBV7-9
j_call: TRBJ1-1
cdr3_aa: CAGGGGGRTEAFF
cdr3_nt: TGTGCCGGGGGTGGCGGGGGAAGAACTGAAGCTTTCTTT

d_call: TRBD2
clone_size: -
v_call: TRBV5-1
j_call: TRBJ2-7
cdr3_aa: CASSSAAGGSKEQYF
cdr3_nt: TGCGCCAGCAGCTCAGCCGCGGGCGGGAGTAAAGAGCAGTACTTC

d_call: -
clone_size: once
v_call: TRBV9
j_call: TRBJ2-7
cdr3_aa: CASSVGGQGSYEQYF
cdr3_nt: TGTGCCAGCAGCGTAGGGGGGCAAGGCTCCTACGAGCAGTACTTC

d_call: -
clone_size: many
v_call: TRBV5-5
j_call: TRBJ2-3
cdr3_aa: CASSLYMSARAADTQYF
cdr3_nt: TGTGCCAGCAGCTTGTATATGTCAGCCAGGGCGGCAGATACGCAGTATTTT

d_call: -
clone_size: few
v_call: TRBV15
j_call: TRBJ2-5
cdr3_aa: CATSPPVSLAQTQYF
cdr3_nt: TGTGCCACCAGCCCCCCAGTGTCGTTGGCGCAGACCCAGTACTTC

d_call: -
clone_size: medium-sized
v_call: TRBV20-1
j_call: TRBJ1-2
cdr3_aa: CSARVPNTYGYTF
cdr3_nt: TGCAGTGCTAGGGTCCCTAATACATATGGCTACACCTTC

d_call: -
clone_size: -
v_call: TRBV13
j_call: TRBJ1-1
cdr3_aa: CASSFKSGRVRNTEAFF
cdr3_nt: TGTGCCAGCAGTTTTAAATCTGGCAGGGTCCGGAACACTGAAGCTTTCTTT

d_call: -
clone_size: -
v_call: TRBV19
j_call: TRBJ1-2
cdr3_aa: CASSRDVDYGYTF
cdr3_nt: TGTGCCAGTAGTCGGGACGTGGACTATGGCTACACCTTC

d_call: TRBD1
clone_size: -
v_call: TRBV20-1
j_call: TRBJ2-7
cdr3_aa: CSADTPGGPWDEQYF
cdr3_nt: TGCAGTGCTGATACACCAGGGGGCCCGTGGGACGAGCAGTACTTC